This entry is about one T cell receptor beta chain. This clone's antigen is unknown. No qualities accompany the bases; no much larger clone lies one base away. Patients with autoimmune disease history or receiving systemic immunosuppression were excluded from the trial. Peripheral blood for TCR sequencing was collected from all dose cohorts at baseline, on cycle 4 day 1, and on cycle 7 day 1. The samples were drawn from a first-in-human, open-label, multicenter phase I dose-escalation trial of ivuxolimab. Adults with locally advanced or metastatic melanoma, renal cell carcinoma, hepatocellular carcinoma or head and neck squamous cell carcinoma were enrolled in the trial. Before TCR sequencing, CD4+ T cells and CD8+ T cells from peripheral blood were sorted into separate populations. This sample is part of a study of OX40 agonist ivuxolimab in advanced cancers. Concerning the study at large: Ivuxolimab, which targeted the costimulatory receptor OX40 (CD134), was an agonistic, fully human IgG2 monoclonal antibody. Three dose-escalation patients achieved partial responses, one with hepatocellular carcinoma and two with cutaneous melanoma. Of the approximately 53 patients in dose escalation, about 20 had hepatocellular carcinoma, some 15 had melanoma, 9 had renal cell carcinoma and 9 had head and neck cancer. The dose-escalation cohort was almost 85% male with a mean age of approximately 60 years, ranging from roughly 20 to 80. Prior anti-PD-1, anti-PD-L1 or anti-CTLA-4 therapy was permitted, and checkpoint inhibitors had been received by less than 45% of dose-escalation patients. Intravenous ivuxolimab was administered to patients every 2 weeks at six dose levels: 0.01, 0.1, 0.3, 1.5, 3 and 10 mg/kg. Peripheral TCRbeta sequencing aimed to test whether ivuxolimab altered TCR sequence diversity and caused clonal T-cell expansion. The paper reports the monotherapy dose-escalation portion (N of about 47 patients) of the phase I ivuxolimab trial. Summary of the overall study and its limitations: The antigen specificity of the clonally expanded peripheral T cells was not determined. Low levels of normalized T-cell clonal expansion were also seen in some patients who did not respond. In the 0.1-3.0 mg/kg groups, partial responders had among the lowest normalized peripheral clonal expansion, particularly in CD8+ T cells. After ivuxolimab, expanded clones were on average more numerous among CD8+ T cells than among CD4+ T cells. At doses from 0.1 to 3.0 mg/kg, clonal expansion was seen in both CD4+ and CD8+ blood T cells between baseline and week 6.

Genomic DNA was extracted from sorted cells for sequencing of the TCRbeta CDR3 region. The immunoSEQ Assay was used for sequencing of TCRbeta CDR3 regions. The immuneACCESS repertoire file appears here via TCRdb, limited to in-frame rearrangements. These files lack a portion of the clones; in checked studies, under half of the deficit traces to unresolved V genes, and the cause of the others is not known. In this sample the table shows about 67,000 clones, roughly 84% of which occur a single time. Roughly 2% of the sample belongs to the ten largest clones. Its CDR3 holds 12 amino acids, cysteine through phenylalanine. Of the read, only the CDR3 DNA is kept; its 36 bases are in frame from base 1. The germline V gene yields SGHDT for CDR1 and YYEEEE for CDR2.

The sequence is built from TRBV5-6 and TRBJ2-5; the D gene cannot be named for sure. Gene TRBJ2-7 matches the end of the DNA better, so the J call may be wrong. This receptor was identified in an adult with an advanced solid tumor such as melanoma, head and neck, liver or kidney cancer. The sequenced sample was CD4+ or CD8+ T cells sorted from blood, obtained in a trial of the OX40 agonist ivuxolimab. CDR3 protein: CASSLVNYEQYF. The DNA reads as follows: TGTGCCAGCAGCTTGGTCAATTACGAGCAGTACTTC.